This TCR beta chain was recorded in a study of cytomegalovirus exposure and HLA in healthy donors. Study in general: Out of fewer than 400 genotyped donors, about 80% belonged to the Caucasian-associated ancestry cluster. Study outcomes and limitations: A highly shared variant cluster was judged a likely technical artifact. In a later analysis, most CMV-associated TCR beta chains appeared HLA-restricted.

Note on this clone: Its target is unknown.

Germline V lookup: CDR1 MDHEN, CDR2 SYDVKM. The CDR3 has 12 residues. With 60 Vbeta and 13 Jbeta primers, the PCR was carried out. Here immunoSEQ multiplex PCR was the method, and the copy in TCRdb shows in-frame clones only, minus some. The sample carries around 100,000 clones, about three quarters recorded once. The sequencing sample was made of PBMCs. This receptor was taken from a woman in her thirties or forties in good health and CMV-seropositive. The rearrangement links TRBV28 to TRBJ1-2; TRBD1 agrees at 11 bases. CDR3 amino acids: CATGQGAYGYTF. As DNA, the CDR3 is TGTGCTACAGGACAGGGGGCTTATGGCTACACCTTC.